The 27 T cell receptor beta chains below all came from one sample that was sequenced in a study of T-cell memory formation after mild COVID-19. MiXCR was run by TCRdb on the 5' RACE reads, yielding one entry per CDR3 protein. The sample lists some 300,000 distinct CDR3 sequences, 20% to 25% seen once, with about 21% in the top ten. The sequenced sample was PBMCs or a T cell subset sorted from them (not recorded which). These receptors were obtained from a man aged 18 to 30 who had mild COVID-19 (a few samples of this study predate the infection). Cell type and time point are not known.

The CDR3 here is CASSYPGLAGGHEQFF. The CDR3 bases are TGTGCCAGCAGTTACCCGGGACTAGCGGGGGGACATGAGCAGTTCTTC. The J gene is TRBJ2-1, the V gene TRBV6-2 or TRBV6-3, with TRBD2 matching over 15 bases. There are 16 residues in the CDR3. After removal of 2 bases from V and 8 bases from J, the junction contained 4 bases not matched to a gene. Looked up from germline, CDR1 is MNHEY and CDR2 is SVGEGT.

The chain uses TRBV6-5 and TRBJ1-5; D unresolved. V was cut by 6 bases and J by 5 bases, with 14 bases left in between. CDR1 MNHEY and CDR2 SVGAGI come from the germline V gene. The CDR3 covers 14 residues. The CDR3 is CASSSLSGHQPQHF. DNA for the CDR3: TGTGCCAGCAGCTCTCTGTCGGGTCATCAGCCCCAGCATTTT.

In this sample, this clonotype turned up a few times. The V call is TRBV6-5, the J call TRBJ1-2; D gene ambiguous. Germline V lookup: CDR1 MNHEY, CDR2 SVGAGI. The CDR3 runs to 13 residues. Trimming cost V 6 bases and J 10 bases, with 18 bases left between them. The CDR3 nucleotides read TGTGCCAGCAGATTGGACGGAAGTAGAGTCTACACCTTC. Encoded protein: CASRLDGSRVYTF.

The J gene is TRBJ2-7, the V gene TRBV24-1, with D unresolved. Trimming took 4 bases from V and 2 from J, leaving 8 bases between them. From germline, CDR1 is KGHDR and CDR2 SFDVKD. The CDR3 is 13 amino acids. DNA of the CDR3: TGTGCCACCAGTGAAGAGCGTACCTACGAGCAGTACGTC. Translating it yields CATSEERTYEQYV.

This clonotype turned up a few times. V usage is TRBV4-1 and J usage is TRBJ1-1; no reliable D call. Looked up from germline, CDR1 is MGHRA and CDR2 is YSYEKL. The ends were cut back, 0 bases at V and 7 bases at J, with 9 bases in the middle. This CDR3 spans 13 amino acids. The CDR3 DNA is TGCGCCAGCAGCCAAGATCTAAGGCTTGAAGCTTTCTTT. It is translated as CASSQDLRLEAFF.

The chain links TRBV19 to TRBJ2-1; D remains ambiguous. The CDR3 is 14 residues long. Trimming left V 3 bases short and J 3 bases short, with 9 bases between. From germline, CDR1 is LNHDA and CDR2 SQIVND (reference sequence). The CDR3 DNA is TGTGCCAGTAGTATCTTTGCGGACTACAATGAGCAGTTCTTC. Amino acids: CASSIFADYNEQFF.

V and J are TRBV4-3 and TRBJ2-3, with 9 bases fitting TRBD1. The ends lost 2 bases at V and 3 bases at J; junction bases unmatched: 6. From germline, CDR1 is LGHNA and CDR2 YSLEER. The CDR3 consists of 16 residues. CDR3: CASSQIQGARTDTQYF. The DNA of the CDR3 is TGCGCCAGCAGCCAAATACAGGGGGCGCGAACAGATACGCAGTATTTT.

In its sample, this clonotype was seen a few times. The rearrangement joins TRBV6-2 or TRBV6-3 to TRBJ1-1; possible D gene TRBD1, 5 bases. In germline, CDR1 is MNHEY, CDR2 SVGEGT. The CDR3 runs to 13 residues. V was shortened by 6 bases and J by 6 bases, with 14 bases between the two germline ends. For the CDR3, the DNA is TGTGCCAGCAGAAAACAGGTTAGAGCTGAAGCTTTCTTT. As protein: CASRKQVRAEAFF.

The sample holds a few counts of this clonotype. The genes are TRBV5-1 and TRBJ2-7, with D hard to call. There are 13 residues in the CDR3. The V end was cut by 4 bases, the J end by 3 bases, with 11 bases between. In germline, CDR1 is SGHRS, CDR2 YFSETQ. CDR3 region: CASSPDTHYEQYF. CDR3 coding DNA: TGCGCCAGCAGCCCCGACACCCACTACGAGCAGTACTTC.

This clonotype was seen a handful of times. The CDR3 is CSARGGAGTGELFF. The CDR3 DNA is TGCAGTGCTAGAGGGGGCGCAGGCACCGGGGAGCTGTTTTTT. The V gene is TRBV20-1, the J gene TRBJ2-2; possibly TRBD1 for D (5 bases). The CDR3 spans 14 residues. Germline V gene lookup returns CDR1 DFQATT and CDR2 SNEGSKA (reference sequence). The V end lost 1 base, the J end lost 4 bases, and 10 bases lay between the germline ends.

The CDR3 region is CASSFRGFGYTF. CDR3 sequence (DNA): TGTGCCAGCAGTTTCAGGGGGTTTGGCTACACCTTC. The J gene is TRBJ1-2, the V gene TRBV28; 7 nucleotides line up with TRBD1. CDR3 length: 12 residues. Germline lookup yields CDR1 MDHEN and CDR2 SYDVKM. The J segment lost 7 bases and the V segment lost 3 bases, leaving 2 bases of the junction unmatched.

The rearrangement joins TRBV7-8 to TRBJ2-2; no reliable D call. Looked up from germline, CDR1 is SGHVS and CDR2 is FQNEAQ. The V end was cut by 1 base, the J end by 6 bases, with 12 bases between. The CDR3 is 15 amino acids. Here the CDR3 DNA reads TGTGCCAGCAGCTTAGACATATGGGTGGCCGGGGAGCTGTTTTTT. Its protein product is CASSLDIWVAGELFF.

The gene calls are TRBV12-3 or TRBV12-4 and TRBJ1-5; 9 bases map to TRBD1. V was clipped by 4 bases and J by 4 bases; unmatched bases: 5. CDR3 length: 15 residues. The CDR3 region has the DNA TGTGCCAGCAGTTGGACAGGGGAATGGAATCAGCCCCAGCATTTT. Protein sequence: CASSWTGEWNQPQHF.

This clonotype has only a few counts. This chain uses TRBV4-1 with TRBJ2-1; D is ambiguous. Germline loops: CDR1 MGHRA, CDR2 YSYEKL. The ends were cut back, 2 bases at V and 9 bases at J, with 17 bases in the middle. The CDR3 extends over 15 amino acids. The CDR3 protein is CASSQFGSSSAEQFF. The CDR3 bases are TGCGCCAGCAGCCAATTCGGCTCGTCGTCGGCTGAGCAGTTCTTC.

The V and J genes are TRBV12-3 or TRBV12-4 and TRBJ2-1, with a possible D match to TRBD2 (7 bases). V lost 7 bases and J 8 bases, leaving 9 bases between the germline ends. This CDR3 is built from 11 residues. The CDR3 protein is CASKGGDEQFF. CDR3 nucleotides: TGTGCCAGCAAGGGGGGGGATGAGCAGTTCTTC.

This clonotype was seen more than once but under ten times. This sequence joins TRBV12-3 or TRBV12-4 and TRBJ1-2, with D perhaps matching TRBD1 (5 bases). Trimming removed 4 bases at V and 4 bases at J, with 10 bases between. This CDR3 is built from 13 residues. As DNA, the CDR3 is TGTGCCAGCAGTTACGACAGCACCTATGGCTACACCTTC. Translation gives CASSYDSTYGYTF.

The chain combines TRBV6-6 with TRBJ1-2; D may be TRBD1 (5 bases). Trimming took 10 bases from V and 0 from J, leaving 24 bases between them. The V gene's germline CDR1 is MNHNY and CDR2 SVGAGI (reference sequence). The CDR3 has 17 residues. The CDR3 DNA reads TGTGCCATCCTGGGACTCGGGGGAAGGTGGGCTAACTATGGCTACACCTTC. Protein sequence: CAILGLGGRWANYGYTF.

The chain combines TRBV7-3 with TRBJ1-3; D gene uncertain. Trimming left V 4 bases short and J 0 bases short, with 13 bases between. The germline CDR1 and CDR2 sequences are SGHTA and FQGTGA. There are 16 residues in the CDR3. CDR3 sequence reads: CASSCPRVPSGNTIYF. The CDR3 DNA follows: TGTGCCAGCAGCTGTCCGAGGGTCCCCTCTGGAAACACCATATATTTT.

This clonotype has just a few counts. V and J are TRBV7-3 and TRBJ2-1; D gene ambiguous. V dropped 5 bases and J dropped 0 bases, with 11 bases sitting between them. There are 15 residues in the CDR3. Germline lookup yields CDR1 SGHTA and CDR2 FQGTGA. This CDR3 is CASSQSRSSYNEQFF. In nucleotides, the CDR3 is TGTGCCAGCAGCCAAAGTCGGAGCTCCTACAATGAGCAGTTCTTC.

The chain recombines TRBV6-5 with TRBJ2-5; 8 bases map to TRBD2. The trim removed 0 bases at V and 5 bases at J, leaving 14 bases unmatched. The germline gives CDR1 MNHEY, CDR2 SVGAGI. This CDR3 has 18 amino acids. The CDR3 coding sequence is TGTGCCAGCAGTTACTCGAGGGTCACGGGGGGGGTTGGTGAGACCCAGTACTTC. Its protein is CASSYSRVTGGVGETQYF.

This clonotype was counted a few times. This chain connects TRBV12-3 or TRBV12-4 to TRBJ1-6; D may be TRBD1 (5 bases). This CDR3 region has 17 residues. V lost 5 bases and J 9 bases, leaving 23 bases between the germline ends. CDR3 region: CASSLGTAVGGGSPLHF. The CDR3 coding sequence is TGTGCCAGCAGTCTTGGGACTGCCGTCGGCGGGGGTTCACCCCTCCACTTT.

The V gene is TRBV5-1, the J gene TRBJ1-4, with D possibly matching TRBD1 (5 bases). Germline assignment: CDR1 SGHRS and CDR2 YFSETQ. V lost 0 bases and J 4 bases, leaving 10 bases between the germline ends. CDR3 length: 15 amino acids. This CDR3 is CASSLVGPNNEKLFF. CDR3 bases: TGCGCCAGCAGCTTGGTGGGACCTAATAATGAAAAACTGTTTTTT.

This rearrangement joins TRBV24-1 to TRBJ2-1; D is perhaps TRBD1 or TRBD2 (5 bases each). This CDR3 contains 12 residues. V lost 10 bases and J 2 bases, leaving 8 bases between the germline ends. Germline lookup yields CDR1 KGHDR and CDR2 SFDVKD. The CDR3 is CATRGAYNEQFF. The DNA of the CDR3 is TGTGCCACAAGAGGGGCCTACAATGAGCAGTTCTTC.

A few counts support this clonotype. The chain combines TRBV7-2 with TRBJ1-2, with D perhaps matching TRBD1 (5 bases). Germline CDR1 reads SGHTA; CDR2 reads FQGNSA. The V end lost 1 base, the J end lost 2 bases, and 11 bases lay between the germline ends. CDR3 length: 15 residues. CDR3 residues: CASSLDRQPNYGYTF. The DNA of the CDR3 is TGTGCCAGCAGCTTAGATCGACAGCCAAACTATGGCTACACCTTC. The whole variable domain, remainder taken from reference TRBV7-2 and TRBJ1-2, is GAGVSQSPSNKVTEKGKDVELRCDPISGHTALYWYRQSLGQGLEFLIYFQGNSAPDKSGLPSDRFSAERTGGSVSTLTIQRTQQEDSAVYLCASSLDRQPNYGYTFGSGTRLTVV.

The chain employs TRBV11-2 and TRBJ2-3; tentative D call: TRBD2 (7 bases). The CDR3 is made up of 15 amino acids. The germline CDR1 and CDR2 sequences are SGHAT and FQNNGV. The germline V and J ends were trimmed by 0 bases and 2 bases, with 9 bases remaining between them. The CDR3 here is CASSLDRGATDTQYF. For the CDR3, the DNA is TGTGCCAGCAGCTTAGATCGGGGGGCCACAGATACGCAGTATTTT.

The rearrangement uses TRBV7-9 and TRBJ2-4; 7 nucleotides align to TRBD1. J was trimmed by 10 bases and V by 0 bases; bases with no gene match: 3. CDR1 is SEHNR and CDR2 is FQNEAQ in the germline V gene (reference sequence). The CDR3 spans 13 residues. This CDR3 is CASSLAGTEIQYF. CDR3 bases: TGTGCCAGCAGCTTAGCCGGGACAGAAATTCAGTACTTC.

The genes are TRBV5-1 and TRBJ1-6; D possibly corresponds to TRBD1 (5 bases). There are 15 residues in the CDR3. Per germline, CDR1 SGHRS and CDR2 YFSETQ. V lost 1 base, J lost 9 bases, and 14 bases lay in between. As DNA, the CDR3 is TGCGCCAGCAGCTTGCAGGGTGACAGTAGTTCACCCCTCCACTTT. Amino acids: CASSLQGDSSSPLHF.